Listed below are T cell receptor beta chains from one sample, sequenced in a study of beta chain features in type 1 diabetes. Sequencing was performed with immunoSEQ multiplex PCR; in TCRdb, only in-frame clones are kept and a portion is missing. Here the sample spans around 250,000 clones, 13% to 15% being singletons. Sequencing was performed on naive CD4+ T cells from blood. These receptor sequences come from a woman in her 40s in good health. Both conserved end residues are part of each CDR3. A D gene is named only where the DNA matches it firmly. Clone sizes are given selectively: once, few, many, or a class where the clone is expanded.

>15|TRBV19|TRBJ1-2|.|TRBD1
CASRDEGQGIYGYTF
TGTGCCAGTAGAGACGAAGGACAGGGTATCTATGGCTACACCTTC
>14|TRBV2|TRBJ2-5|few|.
CASSAETRQETQYF
TGTGCCAGCAGTGCAGAGACACGACAGGAGACCCAGTACTTC
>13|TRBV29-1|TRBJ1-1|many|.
CSVEQGQNTEAFF
TGCAGCGTTGAACAGGGACAGAACACTGAAGCTTTCTTT
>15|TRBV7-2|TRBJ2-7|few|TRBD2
CASSFTSGSSYEQYF
TGTGCCAGCAGCTTCACTAGCGGGAGCTCCTACGAGCAGTACTTC
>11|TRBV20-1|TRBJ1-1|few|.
CSAREDSLGFF
TGCAGTGCTAGAGAGGACAGTCTTGGTTTCTTT
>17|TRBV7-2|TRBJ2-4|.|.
CASSLGVWQGAKNIQYF
TGTGCCAGCAGCTTAGGGGTATGGCAGGGTGCCAAAAACATTCAGTACTTC
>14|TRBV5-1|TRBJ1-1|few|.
CASSDRDTGYEAFF
TGCGCCAGCAGCGACCGGGACACCGGCTATGAAGCTTTCTTT
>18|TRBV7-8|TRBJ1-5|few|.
CASSAISAGTYSNQPQHF
TGTGCCAGCAGTGCCATCTCAGCCGGGACATATAGCAATCAGCCCCAGCATTTT
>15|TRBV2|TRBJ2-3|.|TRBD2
CASCEVAGGTDTQYF
TGTGCCAGCTGCGAGGTAGCGGGGGGCACAGATACGCAGTATTTT
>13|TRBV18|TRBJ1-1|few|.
CASSQGEGTEAFF
TGTGCCAGCTCACAAGGGGAGGGCACTGAAGCTTTCTTT
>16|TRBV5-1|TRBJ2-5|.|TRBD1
CASTISGTGAQETQYF
TGCGCCAGCACCATTTCCGGGACAGGGGCTCAAGAGACCCAGTACTTC
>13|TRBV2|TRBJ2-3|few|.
CASTATSTDTQYF
TGTGCCAGCACAGCGACTAGCACAGATACGCAGTATTTT
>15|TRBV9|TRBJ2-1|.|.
CASSVGEYSYNEQFF
TGTGCCAGCAGCGTAGGGGAGTACTCCTACAATGAGCAGTTCTTC
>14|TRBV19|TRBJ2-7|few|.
CASSISEASYEQYF
TGTGCCAGTAGTATATCTGAGGCCTCCTACGAGCAGTACTTC
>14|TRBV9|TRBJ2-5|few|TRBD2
CASSVAGGMETQYF
TGTGCCAGCTCAGTGGCGGGGGGGATGGAGACCCAGTACTTC
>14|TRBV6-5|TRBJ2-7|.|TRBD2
CASSYSGGRYEQYF
TGTGCCAGCAGTTACTCGGGAGGGAGGTACGAGCAGTACTTC
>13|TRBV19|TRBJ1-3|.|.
CASSILSGNTIYF
TGTGCCAGTAGTATCCTCTCTGGAAACACCATATATTTT
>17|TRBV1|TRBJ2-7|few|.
CTSSQEPGTSGGYEQYF
TGCACCAGCAGCCAAGAGCCCGGGACTAGCGGGGGATACGAGCAGTACTTC
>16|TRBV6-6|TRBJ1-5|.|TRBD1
CASSTTSGTGNQPQHF
TGTGCCAGCAGTACTACCTCCGGGACAGGGAATCAGCCCCAGCATTTT
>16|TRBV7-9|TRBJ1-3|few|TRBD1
CASSLRQGRSGNTIYF
TGTGCCAGCAGCTTAAGACAGGGACGGTCTGGAAACACCATATATTTT
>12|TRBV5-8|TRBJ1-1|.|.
CASSLSHWEAFF
TGTGCCAGCAGCCTCTCTCACTGGGAAGCTTTCTTT
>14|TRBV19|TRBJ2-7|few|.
CASSTGTNRGEQYF
TGTGCCAGTAGTACCGGGACAAATCGGGGCGAGCAGTACTTC
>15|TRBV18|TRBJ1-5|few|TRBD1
CASSPRQGSQEPQHF
TGTGCCAGCTCACCGAGACAGGGGAGCCAAGAGCCCCAGCATTTT
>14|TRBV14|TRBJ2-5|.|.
CASRHGQFEGTQYF
TGTGCCAGCAGACACGGACAGTTTGAAGGGACCCAGTACTTC
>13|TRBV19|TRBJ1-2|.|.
CASSIEGRYGYTF
TGTGCCAGTAGTATAGAGGGGAGGTATGGCTACACCTTC
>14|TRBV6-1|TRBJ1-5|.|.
CASSEAGVSQPQHF
TGTGCCAGCAGTGAAGCGGGAGTTAGTCAGCCCCAGCATTTT